This TCR beta chain was profiled in a study of beta chain features in type 1 diabetes. Across the study: The study examined around 100 million sorted cells across all samples. Overall study results and limits: Moderately but significantly shorter TCRB CDR3s were found in Type 1 diabetes patients in all four CD4+ subsets.

As to this clone: The antigen is undetermined.

Donors contributed one heparinised blood draw apiece, averaging about 116 mL. The whole isolated RNA underwent reverse transcription, so sequencing captured expressed TCRB transcripts. Naive, central memory and regulatory T cell samples produced a mean of around 4 million reads. Sequencing used immunoSEQ multiplex PCR; TCRdb keeps in-frame clones, though not all of them. The sample lists roughly 230,000 clones, over 9.5% occurring once. V was shortened by 0 bases and J by 2 bases, with 11 bases between the two germline ends. Germline V lookup: CDR1 LNHNV, CDR2 YYDKDF (reference sequence). The CDR3 is 16 amino acids.

Sequenced input: naive CD4+ T cells from blood. This clonotype originated in a woman between 18 and 29 years old in good health. The chain has TRBV15 and TRBJ2-1; D is perhaps TRBD2 (5 bases). The CDR3 DNA reads as TGTGCCACCAGCAGAGAGGACTGGGGAGCCTACAATGAGCAGTTCTTC. Translated, it gives CATSREDWGAYNEQFF.